These T cell receptor beta chains were read from a single sample in a study of control samples from healthy donors and cancer patients. The repertoire was sequenced with immunoSEQ multiplex PCR; TCRdb's copy has only in-frame clones and lacks some. This table has tens of thousands of clones, about 80% appearing once. Specimen: blood. Receptors were obtained from a man aged 70-80 years in good health. Both conserved end residues are trimmed from each CDR3.

v_gene,j_gene,CDR3aa
TRBV28,TRBJ2-7,ASSLSIRGGYEQY
TRBV11-3,TRBJ1-4,ASSRKWSATNEKLF
TRBV28,TRBJ2-2,ASSTVLRTRLAGGRSGELF
TRBV2,TRBJ2-1,ASEREGILSEQF
TRBV3-1/TRBV3-2,TRBJ2-2,ASSQARTQPRGELF
TRBV19,TRBJ2-1,ASRHAAANEQF
TRBV11-2,TRBJ2-1,ASSRRGRAVLSSYNEQF
TRBV6-5,TRBJ1-2,ASSRDRSGYGYT
TRBV7-9,TRBJ1-2,ASSPRDGFNYGYT
TRBV11-3,TRBJ1-3,ASSLSPPGQSKHHI